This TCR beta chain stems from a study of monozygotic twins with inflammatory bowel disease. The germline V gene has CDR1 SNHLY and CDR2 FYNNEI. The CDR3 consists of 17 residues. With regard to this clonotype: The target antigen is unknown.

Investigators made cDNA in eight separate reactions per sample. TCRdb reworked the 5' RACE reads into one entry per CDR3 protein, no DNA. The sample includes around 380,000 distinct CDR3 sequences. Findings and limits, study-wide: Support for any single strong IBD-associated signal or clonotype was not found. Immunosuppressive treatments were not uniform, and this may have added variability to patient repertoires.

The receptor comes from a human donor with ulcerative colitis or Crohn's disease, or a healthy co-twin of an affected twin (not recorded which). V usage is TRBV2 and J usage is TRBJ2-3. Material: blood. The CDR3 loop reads CASSFRVQSNSTDTQYF.